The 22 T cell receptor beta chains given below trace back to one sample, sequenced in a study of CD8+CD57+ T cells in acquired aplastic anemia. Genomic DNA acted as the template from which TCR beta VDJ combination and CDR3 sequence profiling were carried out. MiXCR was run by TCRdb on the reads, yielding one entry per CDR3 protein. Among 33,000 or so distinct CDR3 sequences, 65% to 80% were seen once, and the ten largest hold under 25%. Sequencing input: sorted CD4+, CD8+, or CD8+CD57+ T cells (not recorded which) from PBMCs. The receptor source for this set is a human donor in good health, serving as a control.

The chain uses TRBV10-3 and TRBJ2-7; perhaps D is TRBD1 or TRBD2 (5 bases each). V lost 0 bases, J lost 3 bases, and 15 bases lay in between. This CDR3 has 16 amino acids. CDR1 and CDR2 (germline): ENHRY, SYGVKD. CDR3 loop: CAISESGDRAGYEQYF. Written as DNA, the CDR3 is TGTGCCATCAGTGAGTCGGGGGATAGGGCAGGCTACGAGCAGTACTTC.

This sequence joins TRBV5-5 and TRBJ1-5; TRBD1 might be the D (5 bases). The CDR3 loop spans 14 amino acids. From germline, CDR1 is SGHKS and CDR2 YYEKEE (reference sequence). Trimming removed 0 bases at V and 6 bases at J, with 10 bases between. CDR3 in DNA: TGTGCCAGCAGCTTGGGCAGGGCAGCTCAGCCCCAGCATTTT. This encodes CASSLGRAAQPQHF.

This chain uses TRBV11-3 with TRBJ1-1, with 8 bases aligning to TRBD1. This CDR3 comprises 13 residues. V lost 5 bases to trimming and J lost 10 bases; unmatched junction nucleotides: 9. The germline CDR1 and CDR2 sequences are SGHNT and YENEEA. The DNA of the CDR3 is TGTGCCAGCAGCCGCCAGGACAGGGAAGGAGCTTTCTTT. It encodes CASSRQDREGAFF.

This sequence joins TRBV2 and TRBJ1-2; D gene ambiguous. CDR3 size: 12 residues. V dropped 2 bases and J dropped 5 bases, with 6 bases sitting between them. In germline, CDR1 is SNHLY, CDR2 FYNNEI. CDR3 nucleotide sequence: TGTGCCAGCAGTGAACCTACGTATGGCTACACCTTC. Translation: CASSEPTYGYTF.

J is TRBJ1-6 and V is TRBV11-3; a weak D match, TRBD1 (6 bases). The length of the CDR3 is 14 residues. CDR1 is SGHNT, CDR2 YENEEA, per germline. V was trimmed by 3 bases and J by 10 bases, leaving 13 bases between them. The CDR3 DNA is TGTGCCAGCAGCTTGGACGCAGGGGCCTCACCCCTCCACTTT. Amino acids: CASSLDAGASPLHF.

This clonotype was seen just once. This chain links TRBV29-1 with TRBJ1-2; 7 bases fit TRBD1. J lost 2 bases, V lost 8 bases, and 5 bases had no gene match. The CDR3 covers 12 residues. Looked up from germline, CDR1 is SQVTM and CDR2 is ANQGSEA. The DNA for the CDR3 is TGCAGCTTCCCGGACAGGAACTATGGCTACACCTTC. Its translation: CSFPDRNYGYTF.

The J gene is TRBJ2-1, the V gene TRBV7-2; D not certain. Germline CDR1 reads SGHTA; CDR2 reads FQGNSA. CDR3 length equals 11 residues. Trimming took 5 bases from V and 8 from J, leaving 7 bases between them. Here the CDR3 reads CASSQPDEQFF. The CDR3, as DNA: TGTGCCAGCAGCCAGCCCGATGAGCAGTTCTTC.

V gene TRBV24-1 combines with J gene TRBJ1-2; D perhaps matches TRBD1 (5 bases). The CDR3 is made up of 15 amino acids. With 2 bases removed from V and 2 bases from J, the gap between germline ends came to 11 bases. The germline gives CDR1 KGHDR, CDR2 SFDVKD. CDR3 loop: CATSDSTTENYGYTF. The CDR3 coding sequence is TGTGCCACCAGTGATTCCACGACAGAGAACTATGGCTACACCTTC.

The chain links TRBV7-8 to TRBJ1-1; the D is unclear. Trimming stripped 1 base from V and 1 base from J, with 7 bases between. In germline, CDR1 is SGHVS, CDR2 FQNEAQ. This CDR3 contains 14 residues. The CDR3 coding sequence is TGTGCCAGCAGCTTAGACAGCGAGAACACTGAAGCTTTCTTT. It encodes CASSLDSENTEAFF.

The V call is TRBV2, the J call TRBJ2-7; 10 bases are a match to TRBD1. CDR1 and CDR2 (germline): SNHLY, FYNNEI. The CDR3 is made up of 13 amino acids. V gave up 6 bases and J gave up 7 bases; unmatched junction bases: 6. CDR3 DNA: TGTGCCAGCAGCACCGGGACAGGGGAAGAGCAGTACTTC. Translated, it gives CASSTGTGEEQYF. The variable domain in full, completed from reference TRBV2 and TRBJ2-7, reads EPEVTQTPSHQVTQMGQEVILRCVPISNHLYFYWYRQILGQKVEFLVSFYNNEISEKSEIFDDQFSVERPDGSNFTLKIRSTKLEDSAMYFCASSTGTGEEQYFGPGTRLTVT.

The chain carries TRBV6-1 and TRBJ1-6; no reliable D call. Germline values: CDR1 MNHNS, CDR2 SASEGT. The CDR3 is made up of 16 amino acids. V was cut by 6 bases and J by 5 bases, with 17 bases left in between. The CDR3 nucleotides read TGTGCCAGCAGACAACCGAGGACGGAACATAATTCACCCCTCCACTTT. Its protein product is CASRQPRTEHNSPLHF.

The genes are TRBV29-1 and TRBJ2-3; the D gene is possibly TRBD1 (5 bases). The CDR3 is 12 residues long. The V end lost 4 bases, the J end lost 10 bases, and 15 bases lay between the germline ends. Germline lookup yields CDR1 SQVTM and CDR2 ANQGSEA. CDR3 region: CSVVAGRSAQYF. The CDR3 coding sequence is TGCAGCGTTGTGGCAGGGCGGAGTGCGCAGTATTTT.

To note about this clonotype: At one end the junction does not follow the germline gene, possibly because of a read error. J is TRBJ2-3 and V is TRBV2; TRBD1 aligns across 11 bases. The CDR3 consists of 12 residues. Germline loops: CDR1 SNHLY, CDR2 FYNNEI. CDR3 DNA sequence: TGTGCCAGCAATCCACCGGGACAGGGGGTACATTTT. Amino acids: CASNPPGQGVHF.

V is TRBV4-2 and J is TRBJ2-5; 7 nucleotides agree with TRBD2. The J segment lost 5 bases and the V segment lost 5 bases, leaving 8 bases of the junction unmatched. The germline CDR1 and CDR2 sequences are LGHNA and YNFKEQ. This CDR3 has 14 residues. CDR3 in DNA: TGTGCCAGCAGCTGGTCCTCCGGGGGGGAGACCCAGTACTTC. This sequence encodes CASSWSSGGETQYF.

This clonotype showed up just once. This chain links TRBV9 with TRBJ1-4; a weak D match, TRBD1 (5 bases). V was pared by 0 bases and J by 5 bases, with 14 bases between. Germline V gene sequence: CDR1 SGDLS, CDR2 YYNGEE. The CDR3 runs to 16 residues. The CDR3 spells CASSVEAGEGNEKLFF. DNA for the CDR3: TGTGCCAGCAGCGTAGAGGCCGGAGAGGGGAATGAAAAACTGTTTTTT.

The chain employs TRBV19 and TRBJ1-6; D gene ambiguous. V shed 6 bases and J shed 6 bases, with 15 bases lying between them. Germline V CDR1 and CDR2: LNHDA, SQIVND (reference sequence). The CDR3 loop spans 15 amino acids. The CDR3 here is CASRLTADLNSPLHF. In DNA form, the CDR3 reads TGTGCCAGTAGGCTTACGGCAGATCTTAATTCACCCCTCCACTTT.

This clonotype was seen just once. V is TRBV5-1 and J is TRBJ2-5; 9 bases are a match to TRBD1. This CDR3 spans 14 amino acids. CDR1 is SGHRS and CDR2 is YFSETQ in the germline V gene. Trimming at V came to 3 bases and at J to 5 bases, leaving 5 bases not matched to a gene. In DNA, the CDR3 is TGCGCCAGCAGCTCCACAGGGGGCGAGGAGACCCAGTACTTC. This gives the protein CASSSTGGEETQYF.

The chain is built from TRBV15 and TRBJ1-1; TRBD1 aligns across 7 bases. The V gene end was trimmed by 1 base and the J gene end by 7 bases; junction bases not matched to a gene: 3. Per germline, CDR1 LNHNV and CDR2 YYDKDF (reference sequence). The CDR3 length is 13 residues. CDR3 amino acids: CATSRGTGDEAFF. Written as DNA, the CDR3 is TGTGCCACCAGCAGAGGAACAGGGGATGAAGCTTTCTTT.

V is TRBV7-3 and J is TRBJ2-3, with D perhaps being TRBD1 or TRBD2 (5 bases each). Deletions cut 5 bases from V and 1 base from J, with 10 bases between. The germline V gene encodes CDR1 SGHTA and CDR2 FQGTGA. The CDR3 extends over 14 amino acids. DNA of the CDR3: TGTGCCAGCAGCCGGGGCGGTGGCACAGATACGCAGTATTTT. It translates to CASSRGGGTDTQYF.

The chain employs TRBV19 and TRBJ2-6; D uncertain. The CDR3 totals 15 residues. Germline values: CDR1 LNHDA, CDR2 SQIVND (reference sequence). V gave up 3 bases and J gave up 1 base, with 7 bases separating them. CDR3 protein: CASSILGSGANVLTF. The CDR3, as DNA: TGTGCCAGTAGTATTCTGGGTTCTGGGGCCAACGTCCTGACTTTC.

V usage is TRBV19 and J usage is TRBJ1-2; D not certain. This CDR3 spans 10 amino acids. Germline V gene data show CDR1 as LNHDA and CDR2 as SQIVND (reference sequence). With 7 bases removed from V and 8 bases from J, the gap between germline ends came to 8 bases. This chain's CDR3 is CASKSGGYTF. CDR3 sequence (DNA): TGTGCCAGTAAGTCAGGCGGCTACACCTTC.

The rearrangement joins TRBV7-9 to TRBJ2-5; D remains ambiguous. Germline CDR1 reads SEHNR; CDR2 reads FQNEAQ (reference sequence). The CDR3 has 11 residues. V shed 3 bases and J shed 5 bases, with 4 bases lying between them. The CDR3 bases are TGTGCCAGCAGCTTGAAGGAGACCCAGTACTTC. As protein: CASSLKETQYF.